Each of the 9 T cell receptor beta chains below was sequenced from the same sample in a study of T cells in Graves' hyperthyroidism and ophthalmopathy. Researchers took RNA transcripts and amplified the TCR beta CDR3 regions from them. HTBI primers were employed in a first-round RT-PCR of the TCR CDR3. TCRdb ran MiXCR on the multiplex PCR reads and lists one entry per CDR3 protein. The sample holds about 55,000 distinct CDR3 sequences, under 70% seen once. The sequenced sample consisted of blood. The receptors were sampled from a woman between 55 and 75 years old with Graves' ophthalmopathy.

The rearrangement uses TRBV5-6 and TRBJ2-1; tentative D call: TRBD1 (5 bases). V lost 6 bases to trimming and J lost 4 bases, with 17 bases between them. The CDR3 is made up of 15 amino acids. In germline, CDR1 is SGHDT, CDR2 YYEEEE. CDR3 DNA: TGTGCCAGCACTCGCCGGCAGGGCAGGTACAATGAGCAGTTCTTC. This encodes CASTRRQGRYNEQFF. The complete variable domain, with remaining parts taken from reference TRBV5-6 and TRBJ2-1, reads DAGVTQSPTHLIKTRGQQVTLRCSPKSGHDTVSWYQQALGQGPQFIFQYYEEEERQRGNFPDRFSGHQFPNYSSELNVNALLLGDSALYLCASTRRQGRYNEQFFGPGTRLTVL.

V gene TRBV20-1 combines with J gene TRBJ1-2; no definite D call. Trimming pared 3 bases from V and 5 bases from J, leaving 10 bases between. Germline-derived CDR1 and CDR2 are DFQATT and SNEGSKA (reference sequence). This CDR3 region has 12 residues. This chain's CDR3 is CSASGQKYGYTF. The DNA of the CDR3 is TGCAGTGCTAGTGGGCAGAAATATGGCTACACCTTC.

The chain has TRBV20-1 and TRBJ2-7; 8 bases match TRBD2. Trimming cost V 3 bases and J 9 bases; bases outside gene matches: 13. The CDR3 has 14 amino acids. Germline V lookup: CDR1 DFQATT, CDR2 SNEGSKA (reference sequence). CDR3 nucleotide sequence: TGCAGTGCTAGCCCCGGGAGGGGGATAGCGAGGCAGTACTTC. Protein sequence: CSASPGRGIARQYF.

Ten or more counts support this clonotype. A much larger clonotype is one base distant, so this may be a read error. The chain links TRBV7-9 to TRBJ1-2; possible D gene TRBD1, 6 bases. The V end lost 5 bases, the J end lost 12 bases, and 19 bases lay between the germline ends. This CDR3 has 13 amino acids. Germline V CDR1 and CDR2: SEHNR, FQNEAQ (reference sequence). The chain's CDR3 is CASSQTGDSGHTF. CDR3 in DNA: TGTGCCAGCAGCCAGACAGGTGATAGCGGCCACACCTTC.

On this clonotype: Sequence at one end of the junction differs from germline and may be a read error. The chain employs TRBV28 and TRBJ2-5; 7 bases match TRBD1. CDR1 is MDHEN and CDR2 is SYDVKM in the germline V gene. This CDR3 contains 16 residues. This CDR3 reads CASSLRTGGNEETQHF. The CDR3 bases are TGTGCCAGCAGTCTACGGACAGGAGGAAACGAAGAGACCCAGCACTTC.

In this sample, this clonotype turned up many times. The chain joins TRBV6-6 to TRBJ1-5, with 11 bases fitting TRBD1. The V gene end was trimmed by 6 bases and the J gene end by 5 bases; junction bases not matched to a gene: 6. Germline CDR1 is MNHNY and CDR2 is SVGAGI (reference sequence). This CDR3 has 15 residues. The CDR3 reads CASSEDRGLDQPQHF. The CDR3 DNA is TGTGCCAGCAGCGAGGACAGGGGGCTGGATCAGCCCCAGCATTTT.

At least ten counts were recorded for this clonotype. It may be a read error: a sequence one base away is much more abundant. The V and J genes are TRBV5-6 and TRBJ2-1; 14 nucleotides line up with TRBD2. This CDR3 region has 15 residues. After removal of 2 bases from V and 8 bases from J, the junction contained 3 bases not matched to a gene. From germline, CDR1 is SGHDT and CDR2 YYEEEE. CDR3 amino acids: CASSFRTSGRYEQFF. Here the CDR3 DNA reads TGTGCCAGCAGCTTCAGGACTAGCGGGAGGTATGAGCAGTTCTTC.

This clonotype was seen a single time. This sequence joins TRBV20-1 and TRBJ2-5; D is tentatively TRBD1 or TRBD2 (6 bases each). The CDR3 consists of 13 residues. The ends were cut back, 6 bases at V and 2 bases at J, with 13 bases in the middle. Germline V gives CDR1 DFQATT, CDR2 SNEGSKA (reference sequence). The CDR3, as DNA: TGCAGTGCGCCGAGGGGGACTCAAGAGACCCAGTACTTC. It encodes CSAPRGTQETQYF.

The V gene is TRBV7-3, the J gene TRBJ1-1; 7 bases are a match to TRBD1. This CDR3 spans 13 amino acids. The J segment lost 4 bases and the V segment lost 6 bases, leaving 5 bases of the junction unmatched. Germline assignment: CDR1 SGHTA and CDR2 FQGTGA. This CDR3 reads CASRPTGSTEAFF. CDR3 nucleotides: TGTGCCAGCAGACCGACAGGGAGCACTGAAGCTTTCTTT.